Below, 5 T cell receptor beta chains from the same sample are listed, as sequenced in a study of cytomegalovirus exposure and HLA in healthy donors. It was with 60 Vbeta and 13 Jbeta primers that the PCR ran. The table came from immunoSEQ multiplex PCR; TCRdb's copy has only in-frame clones and leaves some out. The sample table sets out 90,000 to 100,000 clones. Sequencing was performed on PBMCs. Source of these receptors: a woman aged 30 to 39 in good health and CMV-seronegative.

The rearrangement joins TRBV9 to TRBJ1-1, with D maybe TRBD1 (6 bases). Germline V CDR1 and CDR2: SGDLS, YYNGEE. This CDR3 is 14 amino acids long. V was cut by 4 bases and J by 1 base, with 11 bases left in between. This CDR3 reads CASSPGDQNTEAFF. As DNA, the CDR3 is TGTGCCAGCAGCCCAGGGGACCAGAACACTGAAGCTTTCTTT.

The chain has TRBV27 and TRBJ1-2, with 10 bases aligning to TRBD1. The CDR3 has 15 residues. Germline trimming cut 4 bases from V and 10 bases from J; bases unmatched to any gene: 12. Germline lookup yields CDR1 MNHEY and CDR2 SMNVEV (reference sequence). The DNA of the CDR3 is TGTGCCAGCAGTTCGTCCGGGACAGGGGCCCGCCCCTACACCTTC. Protein: CASSSSGTGARPYTF.

The chain is built from TRBV20-1 and TRBJ2-7; possible D gene TRBD1, 6 bases. V shed 6 bases and J shed 7 bases, with 13 bases lying between them. The CDR3 runs to 11 residues. The germline V gene encodes CDR1 DFQATT and CDR2 SNEGSKA (reference sequence). The CDR3 reads CSASTGTEQYF. CDR3 bases: TGCAGTGCCAGTACAGGGACGGAGCAGTACTTC.

The chain joins TRBV9 to TRBJ2-7, with 9 bases aligning to TRBD1. The V gene's germline CDR1 is SGDLS and CDR2 YYNGEE. Trimming removed 6 bases from V and 10 bases from J; junction bases left unmatched: 17. CDR3 length equals 15 residues. CDR3 bases: TGTGCCAGCACCCTATCTCCGGGACAGGGTGAAGAACAGTACTTC. Translating it yields CASTLSPGQGEEQYF.

This rearrangement joins TRBV28 to TRBJ1-1; tentative D call: TRBD1 (5 bases). CDR3 length: 13 residues. Trimming took 7 bases from V and 6 from J, leaving 15 bases between them. Looked up from germline, CDR1 is MDHEN and CDR2 is SYDVKM. The CDR3 region has the DNA TGTGCCAGCACCTTGGGGGAGGGTGCTGAAGCTTTCTTT. Encoded protein: CASTLGEGAEAFF. The variable domain in full, with the rest retrieved from reference TRBV28 and TRBJ1-1, is DVKVTQSSRYLVKRTGEKVFLECVQDMDHENMFWYRQDPGLGLRLIYFSYDVKMKEKGDIPEGYSVSREKKERFSLILESASTNQTSMYLCASTLGEGAEAFFGQGTRLTVV.